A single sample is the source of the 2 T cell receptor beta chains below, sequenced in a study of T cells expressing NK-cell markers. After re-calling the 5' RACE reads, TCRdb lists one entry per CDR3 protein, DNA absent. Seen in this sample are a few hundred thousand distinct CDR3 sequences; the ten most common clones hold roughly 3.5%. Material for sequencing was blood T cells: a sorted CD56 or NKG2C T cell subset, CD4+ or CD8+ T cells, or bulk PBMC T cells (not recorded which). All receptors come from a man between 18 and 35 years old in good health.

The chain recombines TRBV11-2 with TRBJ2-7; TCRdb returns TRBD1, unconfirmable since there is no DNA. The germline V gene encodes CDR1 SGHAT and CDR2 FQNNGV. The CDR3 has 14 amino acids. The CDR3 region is CASKQTGLGDEQYF.

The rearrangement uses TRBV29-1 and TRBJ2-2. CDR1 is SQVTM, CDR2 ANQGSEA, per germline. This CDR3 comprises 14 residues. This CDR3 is CSGGYGENTGELFF.